Each of the 8 T cell receptor beta chains below was sequenced from the same sample in a study of Ad26.COV2.S vaccination and SARS-CoV-2 variants. Indicated treatment: about 20 received Ad26.COV2.S at low or high dose, single or two shots; about 5 received placebo; per-sample allocation not given. It was on day 63 after the first vaccine or placebo injection that samples were taken. TCRdb's copy holds only in-frame clones and misses some; the assay was immunoSEQ multiplex PCR. This table has approximately 450,000 clones, 75% to 95% appearing once. This sample comprised peripheral blood, obtained in a trial of Ad26.COV2.S vaccine versus placebo. Receptors were obtained from a person between 18 and 65 years old who received the Ad26.COV2.S COVID-19 vaccine or a placebo.

The chain couples TRBV2 to TRBJ2-4; 8 nucleotides line up with TRBD1. CDR1 and CDR2 (germline): SNHLY, FYNNEI. Unmatched junction bases numbered 3, after V lost 3 bases and J lost 8 bases. The CDR3 runs 13 residues. Written as DNA, the CDR3 is TGTGCCAGCAGTGAGACAGGGGAGGACATTCAGTACTTC. Translated: CASSETGEDIQYF.

The gene calls are TRBV10-3 and TRBJ1-2; TRBD1 matches at 10 bases. V dropped 5 bases and J dropped 4; count of bases not matched to a gene: 7. This CDR3 comprises 15 residues. Per the germline V gene, CDR1 is ENHRY and CDR2 is SYGVKD. As DNA, the CDR3 is TGTGCCATCAGTCTAGGGACAGGGGATCCCTATGGCTACACCTTC. Its protein product is CAISLGTGDPYGYTF.

The V gene is TRBV5-1, the J gene TRBJ2-7; perhaps TRBD1 as D (6 bases). V shed 5 bases and J shed 1 base, with 10 bases lying between them. From germline, CDR1 is SGHRS and CDR2 YFSETQ. The CDR3 spans 13 residues. The DNA for the CDR3 is TGCGCCAGCAGTGGGACACAGTCCTACGAGCAGTACTTC. Translation gives CASSGTQSYEQYF.

The rearrangement uses TRBV3-1 (or the pseudogene TRBV3-2) and TRBJ1-2, with 7 nucleotides matching TRBD1. Germline values: CDR1 LGHDT, CDR2 YNNKEL (reference sequence). The junction had 11 bases not matched to a gene; V was cut back by 3 bases and J by 4 bases. The CDR3 totals 16 residues. CDR3 coding DNA: TGTGCCAGCAGCCAGGCTACAGAAGGGGGCGGCTATGGCTACACCTTC. Protein sequence: CASSQATEGGGYGYTF.

This chain connects TRBV5-1 to TRBJ2-3; D is uncertain. Trimming removed 1 base from V and 6 bases from J, with 12 bases in between. This CDR3 region has 14 residues. Germline CDR1 SGHRS, CDR2 YFSETQ. Here the CDR3 DNA reads TGCGCCAGCAGCTTGCGGCCCGTTCAGGATACGCAGTATTTT. Its protein is CASSLRPVQDTQYF.

The chain combines TRBV7-9 with TRBJ1-1; 8 bases are a match to TRBD1. Germline trimming cut 4 bases from V and 1 base from J; bases unmatched to any gene: 5. Germline CDR1 and CDR2: SEHNR and FQNEAQ (reference sequence). The CDR3 totals 15 residues. The CDR3 coding sequence is TGTGCCAGCAGCTCTCGGACAGGGACGAACACTGAAGCTTTCTTT. Encoded protein: CASSSRTGTNTEAFF.

The chain joins TRBV29-1 to TRBJ2-7; TRBD1 might be the D (5 bases). CDR3 length equals 12 residues. Trimming cost V 5 bases and J 2 bases, with 10 bases left between them. Germline V gene sequence: CDR1 SQVTM, CDR2 ANQGSEA. The CDR3 region is CSVSTDTYEQYF. The CDR3 bases are TGCAGCGTTTCGACAGATACCTACGAGCAGTACTTC.

This clone was detected only a few times. The J gene is TRBJ1-5, the V gene TRBV10-3; 11 bases line up with TRBD1. Germline-derived CDR1 and CDR2 are ENHRY and SYGVKD. The CDR3 has 16 amino acids. The junction had 7 bases not matched to a gene; V was cut back by 2 bases and J by 7 bases. CDR3 sequence reads: CAISEKGTGGIQPQHF. The CDR3 DNA reads TGTGCCATCAGTGAGAAAGGGACAGGGGGTATCCAGCCCCAGCATTTT.